Listed here are 8 T cell receptor beta chains from one sample, sequenced in a study of blood T cell repertoires in COVID-19. Sequenced by immunoSEQ multiplex PCR; TCRdb stores in-frame clones only, minus some. The repertoire has 70,000 to 90,000 clones, roughly 78% of them found once; the top ten carry 1.2%. The sample consisted of peripheral blood. The origin of the receptors is a woman older than 75 with acute or convalescent COVID-19.

The rearrangement links TRBV23-1 to TRBJ2-3; no clear D gene. TRBV23-1 is an ORF, with its function uncertain. This CDR3 has 16 amino acids. The V end lost 0 bases, the J end lost 6 bases, and 16 bases lay between the germline ends. DNA for the CDR3: TGCGCCAGCAGTCAATCATTCTCTAGGCGGTTTGATACGCAGTATTTT. This sequence encodes CASSQSFSRRFDTQYF.

This clone was seen once. The V gene is TRBV29-1, the J gene TRBJ2-3, with 9 bases fitting TRBD2. Germline lookup yields CDR1 SQVTM and CDR2 ANQGSEA. The CDR3 is made up of 15 amino acids. V gave up 5 bases and J gave up 1 base; unmatched junction bases: 7. CDR3 region: CSVKMTSGGTDTQYF. Written as DNA, the CDR3 is TGCAGCGTTAAAATGACTAGCGGAGGCACAGATACGCAGTATTTT.

This rearrangement joins TRBV3-1 (or the pseudogene TRBV3-2) to TRBJ1-4; the D is unclear. The CDR3 consists of 17 residues. V dropped 1 base and J dropped 1 base, with 13 bases sitting between them. Germline V lookup: CDR1 LGHDT, CDR2 YNNKEL (reference sequence). The CDR3 region has the DNA TGTGCCAGCAGCCAAGCGGGGAGAGGCCGAACTAATGAAAAACTGTTTTTT. Its translation is CASSQAGRGRTNEKLFF.

This clone was seen just once. The chain links TRBV12-3 or TRBV12-4 to TRBJ2-1; D not certain. With 6 bases removed from V and 0 bases from J, the gap between germline ends came to 6 bases. The CDR3 length is 13 residues. This CDR3 is CASRLSSYNEQFF. CDR3 coding DNA: TGTGCCAGCAGACTTAGCTCCTACAATGAGCAGTTCTTC.

V is TRBV27 and J is TRBJ2-7; TRBD1 aligns across 8 bases. The CDR3 totals 16 residues. Germline CDR1 reads MNHEY; CDR2 reads SMNVEV (reference sequence). V lost 1 base and J lost 6; bases outside the gene matches: 11. The CDR3 DNA sequence: TGTGCCAGCAGTTTATTCGGCTCCAGGGGGCAGAGCGAGCAGTACTTC. This codes for CASSLFGSRGQSEQYF.

In its sample, this clone was seen a few times. Additional DNA sequences in this sample encode the identical CDR3. V and J are TRBV5-6 and TRBJ1-1, with 10 nucleotides matching TRBD1. Germline loops: CDR1 SGHDT, CDR2 YYEEEE. The CDR3 runs to 14 residues. J lost 3 bases, V lost 4 bases, and 3 bases had no gene match. The CDR3 DNA reads TGTGCCAGCAGCCATGGACAGGGGGACACTGAAGCTTTCTTT. Protein sequence: CASSHGQGDTEAFF.

V gene TRBV7-9 combines with J gene TRBJ2-6; tentative D call: TRBD2 (6 bases). Germline CDR1 and CDR2: SEHNR and FQNEAQ (reference sequence). The CDR3 extends over 16 amino acids. Trimming stripped 11 bases from V and 4 bases from J, with 21 bases between. CDR3 sequence reads: CAGVLGGASGANVLTF. CDR3 nucleotide sequence: TGTGCCGGCGTTTTGGGCGGGGCTTCCGGGGCCAACGTCCTGACTTTC.

This clone has only one observation. The rearrangement joins TRBV15 to TRBJ2-7; D perhaps matches TRBD1 (6 bases). CDR1 is LNHNV, CDR2 YYDKDF, per germline (reference sequence). V was clipped by 0 bases and J by 5 bases, with 14 bases between them. This CDR3 is 15 amino acids long. CDR3 sequence: CATSRDARGSDEQYF. The CDR3 DNA reads TGTGCCACCAGCAGAGATGCCAGGGGTAGCGACGAGCAGTACTTC.